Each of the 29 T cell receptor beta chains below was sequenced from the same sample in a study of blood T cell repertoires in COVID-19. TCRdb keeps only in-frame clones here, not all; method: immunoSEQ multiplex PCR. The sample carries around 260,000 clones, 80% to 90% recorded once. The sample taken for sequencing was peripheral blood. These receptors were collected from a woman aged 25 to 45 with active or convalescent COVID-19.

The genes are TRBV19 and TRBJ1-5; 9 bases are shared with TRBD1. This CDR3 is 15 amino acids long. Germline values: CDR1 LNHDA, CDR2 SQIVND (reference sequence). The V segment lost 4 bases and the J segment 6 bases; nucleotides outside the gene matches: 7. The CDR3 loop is CASSTGTGWGQPQHF. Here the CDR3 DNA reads TGTGCCAGTAGTACTGGGACAGGGTGGGGTCAGCCCCAGCATTTT.

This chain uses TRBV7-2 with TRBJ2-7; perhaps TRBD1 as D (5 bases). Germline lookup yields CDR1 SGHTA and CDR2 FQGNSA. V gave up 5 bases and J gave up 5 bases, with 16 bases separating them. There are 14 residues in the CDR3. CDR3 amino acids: CASSPGRAWNEQYF. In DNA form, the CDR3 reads TGTGCCAGCAGCCCTGGCAGGGCCTGGAACGAGCAGTACTTC. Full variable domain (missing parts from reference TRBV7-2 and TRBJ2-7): GAGVSQSPSNKVTEKGKDVELRCDPISGHTALYWYRQSLGQGLEFLIYFQGNSAPDKSGLPSDRFSAERTGGSVSTLTIQRTQQEDSAVYLCASSPGRAWNEQYFGPGTRLTVT.

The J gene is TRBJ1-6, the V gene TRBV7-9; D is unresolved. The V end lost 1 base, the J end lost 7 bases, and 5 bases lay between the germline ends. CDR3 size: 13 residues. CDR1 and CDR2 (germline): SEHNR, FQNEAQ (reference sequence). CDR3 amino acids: CASSLEQNSPLHF. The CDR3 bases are TGTGCCAGCAGCTTAGAACAAAATTCACCCCTCCACTTT.

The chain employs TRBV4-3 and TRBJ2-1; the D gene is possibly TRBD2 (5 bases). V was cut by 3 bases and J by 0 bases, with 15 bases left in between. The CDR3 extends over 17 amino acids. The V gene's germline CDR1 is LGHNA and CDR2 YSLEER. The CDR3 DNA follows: TGCGCCAGCAGCCAGAGGGCTAGATTTGACTCCTACAATGAGCAGTTCTTC. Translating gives CASSQRARFDSYNEQFF.

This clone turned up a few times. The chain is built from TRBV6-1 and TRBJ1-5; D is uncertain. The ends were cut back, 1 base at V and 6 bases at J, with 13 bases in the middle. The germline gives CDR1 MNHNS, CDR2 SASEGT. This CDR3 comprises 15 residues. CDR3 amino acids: CASSEVWGGGQPQHF. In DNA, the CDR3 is TGTGCCAGCAGTGAAGTCTGGGGTGGAGGTCAGCCCCAGCATTTT.

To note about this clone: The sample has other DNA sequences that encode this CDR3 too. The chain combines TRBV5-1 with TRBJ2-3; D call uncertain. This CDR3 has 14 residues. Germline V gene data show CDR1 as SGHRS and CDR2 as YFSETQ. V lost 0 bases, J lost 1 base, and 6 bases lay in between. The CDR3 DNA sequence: TGCGCCAGCAGCTTGGACAGTCGCACAGATACGCAGTATTTT. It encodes CASSLDSRTDTQYF.

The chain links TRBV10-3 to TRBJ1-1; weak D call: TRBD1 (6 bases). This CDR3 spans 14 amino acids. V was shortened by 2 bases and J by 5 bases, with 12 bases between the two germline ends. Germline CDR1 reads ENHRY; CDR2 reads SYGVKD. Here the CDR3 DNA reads TGTGCCATCAGTGAGAGGAGGCAGGGGACTGAAGCTTTCTTT. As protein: CAISERRQGTEAFF.

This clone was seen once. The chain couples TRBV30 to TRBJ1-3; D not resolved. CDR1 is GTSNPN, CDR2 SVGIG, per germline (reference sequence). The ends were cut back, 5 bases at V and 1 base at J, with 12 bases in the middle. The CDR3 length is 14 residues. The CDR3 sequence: CAWGLGGSGNTIYF. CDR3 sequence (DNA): TGTGCCTGGGGGCTTGGAGGGTCTGGAAACACCATATATTTT.

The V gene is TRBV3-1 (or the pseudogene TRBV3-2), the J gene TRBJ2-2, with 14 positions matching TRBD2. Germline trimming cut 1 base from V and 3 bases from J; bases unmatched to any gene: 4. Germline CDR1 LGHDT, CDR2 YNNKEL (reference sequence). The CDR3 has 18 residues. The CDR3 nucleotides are TGTGCCAGCAGCCAAGCACCGGGACTAGCGGGAGACACCGGGGAGCTGTTTTTT. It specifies CASSQAPGLAGDTGELFF.

CDR3 in amino acids: CASSAHRDRAHPF. The CDR3 DNA reads TGTGCCAGCAGCGCTCACCGGGACAGGGCCCACCCCTTC. The chain joins TRBV21-1 to TRBJ1-2; TRBD1 reflects the table's D call only, with no check against the DNA. TRBV21-1 is shown as a pseudogene. This CDR3 contains 13 residues.

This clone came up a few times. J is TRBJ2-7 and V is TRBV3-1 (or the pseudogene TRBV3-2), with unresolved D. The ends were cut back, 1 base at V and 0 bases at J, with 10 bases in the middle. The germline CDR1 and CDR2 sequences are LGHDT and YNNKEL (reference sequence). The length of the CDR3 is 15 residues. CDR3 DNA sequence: TGTGCCAGCAGCCAAGTTTCTTACAGCTCCTACGAGCAGTACTTC. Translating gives CASSQVSYSSYEQYF.

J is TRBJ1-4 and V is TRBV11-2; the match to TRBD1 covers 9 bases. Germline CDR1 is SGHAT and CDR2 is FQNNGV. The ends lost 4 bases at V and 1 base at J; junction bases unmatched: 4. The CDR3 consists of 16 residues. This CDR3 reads CASSYGQGKTNEKLFF. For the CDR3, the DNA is TGTGCCAGCAGCTATGGACAGGGGAAAACTAATGAAAAACTGTTTTTT.

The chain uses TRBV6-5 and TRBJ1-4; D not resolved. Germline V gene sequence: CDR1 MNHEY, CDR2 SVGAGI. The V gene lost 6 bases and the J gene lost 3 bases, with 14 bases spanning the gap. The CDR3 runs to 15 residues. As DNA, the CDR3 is TGTGCCAGCAGCGTTAGTCCCTTGTCTAATGAAAAACTGTTTTTT. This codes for CASSVSPLSNEKLFF.

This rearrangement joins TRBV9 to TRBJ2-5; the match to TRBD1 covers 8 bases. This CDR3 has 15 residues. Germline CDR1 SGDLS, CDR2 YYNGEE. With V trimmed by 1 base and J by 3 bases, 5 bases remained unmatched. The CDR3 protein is CASSVRGTGKETQYF. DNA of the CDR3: TGTGCCAGCAGCGTAAGGGGGACAGGAAAAGAGACCCAGTACTTC.

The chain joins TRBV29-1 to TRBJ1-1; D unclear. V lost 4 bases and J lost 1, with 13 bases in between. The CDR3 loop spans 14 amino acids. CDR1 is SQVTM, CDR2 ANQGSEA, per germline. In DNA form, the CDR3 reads TGCAGCGTTGGGGGAGGGATGGGGAACACTGAAGCTTTCTTT. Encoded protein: CSVGGGMGNTEAFF. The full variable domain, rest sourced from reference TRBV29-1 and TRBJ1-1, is SAVISQKPSRDICQRGTSLTIQCQVDSQVTMMFWYRQQPGQSLTLIATANQGSEATYESGFVIDKFPISRPNLTFSTLTVSNMSPEDSSIYLCSVGGGMGNTEAFFGQGTRLTVV.

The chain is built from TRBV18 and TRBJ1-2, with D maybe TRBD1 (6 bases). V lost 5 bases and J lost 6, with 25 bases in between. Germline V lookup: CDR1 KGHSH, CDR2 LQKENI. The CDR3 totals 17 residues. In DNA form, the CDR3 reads TGTGCCAGCTCATCGGACAGAAGCGCCTACGACTATAATGGCTACACCTTC. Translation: CASSSDRSAYDYNGYTF.

The CDR3 protein is CASSQDRVATEAFF. The DNA for the CDR3 is TGCGCCAGCAGCCAGGACAGGGTTGCCACTGAAGCTTTCTTT. The chain is built from TRBV4-3 and TRBJ1-1; 8 bases align to TRBD1. The junction had 4 bases not matched to a gene; V was cut back by 3 bases and J by 4 bases. CDR3 size: 14 residues. Germline CDR1 reads LGHNA; CDR2 reads YSLEER.

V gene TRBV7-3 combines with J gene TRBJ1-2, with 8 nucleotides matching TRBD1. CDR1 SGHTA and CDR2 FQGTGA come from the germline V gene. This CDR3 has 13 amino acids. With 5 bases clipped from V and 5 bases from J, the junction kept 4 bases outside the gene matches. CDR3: CASSPGGLYGYTF. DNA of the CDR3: TGTGCCAGCAGCCCAGGGGGCCTTTATGGCTACACCTTC.

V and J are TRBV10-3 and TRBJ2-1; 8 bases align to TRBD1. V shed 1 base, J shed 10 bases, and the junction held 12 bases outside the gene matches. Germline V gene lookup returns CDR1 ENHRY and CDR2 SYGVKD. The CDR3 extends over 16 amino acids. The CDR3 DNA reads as TGTGCCATCAGTGAGTGGGCCGGACAGGGCCCGTCAGAGCAGTTCTTC. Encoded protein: CAISEWAGQGPSEQFF.

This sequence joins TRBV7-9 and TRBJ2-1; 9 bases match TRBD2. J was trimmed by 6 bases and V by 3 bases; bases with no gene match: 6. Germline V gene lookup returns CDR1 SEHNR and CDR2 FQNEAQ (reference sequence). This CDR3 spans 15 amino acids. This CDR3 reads CASSLGLASGNEQFF. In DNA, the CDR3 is TGTGCCAGCAGCTTGGGACTAGCCAGCGGCAATGAGCAGTTCTTC. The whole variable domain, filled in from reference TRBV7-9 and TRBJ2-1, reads DTGVSQNPRHKITKRGQNVTFRCDPISEHNRLYWYRQTLGQGPEFLTYFQNEAQLEKSRLLSDRFSAERPKGSFSTLEIQRTEQGDSAMYLCASSLGLASGNEQFFGPGTRLTVL.

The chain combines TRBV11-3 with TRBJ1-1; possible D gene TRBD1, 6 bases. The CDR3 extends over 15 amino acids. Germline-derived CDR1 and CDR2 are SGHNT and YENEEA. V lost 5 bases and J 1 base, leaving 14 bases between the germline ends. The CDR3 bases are TGTGCCAGCAGCCCCCCTGTGACAGGGAACACTGAAGCTTTCTTT. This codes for CASSPPVTGNTEAFF.

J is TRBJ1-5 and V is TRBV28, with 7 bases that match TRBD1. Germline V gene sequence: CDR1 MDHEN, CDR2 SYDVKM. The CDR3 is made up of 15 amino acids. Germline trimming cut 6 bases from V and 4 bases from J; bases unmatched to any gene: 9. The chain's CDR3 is CASRPGTVYNQPQHF. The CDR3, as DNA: TGTGCCAGCAGACCCGGGACAGTTTATAATCAGCCCCAGCATTTT.

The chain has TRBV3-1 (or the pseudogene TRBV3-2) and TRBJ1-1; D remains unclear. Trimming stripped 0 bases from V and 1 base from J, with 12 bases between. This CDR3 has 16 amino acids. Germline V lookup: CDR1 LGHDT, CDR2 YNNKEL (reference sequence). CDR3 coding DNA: TGTGCCAGCAGCCAAGATTTTGGGCATTGGAACACTGAAGCTTTCTTT. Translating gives CASSQDFGHWNTEAFF.

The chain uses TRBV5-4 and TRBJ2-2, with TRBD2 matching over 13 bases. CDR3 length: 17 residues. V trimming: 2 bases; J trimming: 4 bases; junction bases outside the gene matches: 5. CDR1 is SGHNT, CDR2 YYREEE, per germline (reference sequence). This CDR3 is CASSFTSGGGGTGELFF. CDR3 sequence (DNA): TGTGCCAGCAGCTTTACTAGCGGGGGGGGCGGCACCGGGGAGCTGTTTTTT.

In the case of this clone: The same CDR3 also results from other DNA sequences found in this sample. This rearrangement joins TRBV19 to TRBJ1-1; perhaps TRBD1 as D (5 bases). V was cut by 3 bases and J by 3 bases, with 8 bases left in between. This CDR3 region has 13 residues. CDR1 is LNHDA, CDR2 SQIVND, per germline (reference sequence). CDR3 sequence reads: CASSIVQDTEAFF. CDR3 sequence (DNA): TGTGCCAGTAGTATTGTACAGGACACTGAAGCTTTCTTT.

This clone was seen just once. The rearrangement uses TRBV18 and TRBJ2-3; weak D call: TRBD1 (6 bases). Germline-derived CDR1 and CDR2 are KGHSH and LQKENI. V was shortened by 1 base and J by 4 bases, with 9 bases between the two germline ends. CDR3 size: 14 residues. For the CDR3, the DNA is TGTGCCAGCTCACCACATGGGGGCGCAGATACGCAGTATTTT. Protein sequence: CASSPHGGADTQYF.

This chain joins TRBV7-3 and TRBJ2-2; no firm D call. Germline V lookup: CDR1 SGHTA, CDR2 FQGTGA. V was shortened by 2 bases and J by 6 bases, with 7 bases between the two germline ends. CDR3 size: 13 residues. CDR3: CASSLSVAGELFF. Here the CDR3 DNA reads TGTGCCAGCAGCTTATCGGTTGCCGGGGAGCTGTTTTTT.

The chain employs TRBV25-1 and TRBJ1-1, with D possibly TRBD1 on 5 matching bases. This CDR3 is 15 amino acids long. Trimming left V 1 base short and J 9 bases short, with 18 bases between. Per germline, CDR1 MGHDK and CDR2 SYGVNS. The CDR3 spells CASSEFSAGRVKAFF. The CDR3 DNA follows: TGTGCCAGCAGTGAATTTTCCGCGGGACGAGTAAAAGCTTTCTTT. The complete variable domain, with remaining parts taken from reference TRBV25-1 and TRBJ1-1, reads EADIYQTPRYLVIGTGKKITLECSQTMGHDKMYWYQQDPGMELHLIHYSYGVNSTEKGDLSSESTVSRIRTEHFPLTLESARPSHTSQYLCASSEFSAGRVKAFFGQGTRLTVV.

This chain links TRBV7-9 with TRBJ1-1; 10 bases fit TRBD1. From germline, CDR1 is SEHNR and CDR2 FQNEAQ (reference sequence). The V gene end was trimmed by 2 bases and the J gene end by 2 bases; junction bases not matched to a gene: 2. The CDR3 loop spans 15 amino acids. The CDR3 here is CASSLRTGGNTEAFF. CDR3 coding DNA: TGTGCCAGCAGCTTAAGGACAGGGGGTAACACTGAAGCTTTCTTT.